This entry lists 20 T cell receptor beta chains sequenced from one sample in a study of cytomegalovirus exposure and HLA in healthy donors. Researchers ran the PCR with 60 Vbeta and 13 Jbeta primers. The assay was immunoSEQ multiplex PCR, and TCRdb's table has in-frame clones only and misses some. Of some 120,000 clones detected, approximately 72% appear once; the ten largest clones hold about 8.3%. The sequencing input was PBMCs. The receptors here all came from a woman aged 50 to 60 in good health and CMV-seropositive.

Concerning this clone: At one of its ends the junction is not consistent with the germline gene, which may arise from a read error. The chain couples TRBV7-9 to TRBJ1-2; TRBD1 aligns across 8 bases. Germline V gene sequence: CDR1 SEHNR, CDR2 FQNEAQ (reference sequence). The length of the CDR3 is 16 residues. CDR3 amino acids: CSSSSQGTGPLYGYTF. The DNA for the CDR3 is TGTTCCAGCAGCTCGCAGGGGACAGGCCCACTCTATGGCTACACCTTC.

J is TRBJ2-7 and V is TRBV7-9, with TRBD2 as a possible D gene (6 bases). CDR1 and CDR2 from the germline V gene are SEHNR and FQNEAQ (reference sequence). This CDR3 has 15 amino acids. V lost 4 bases, J lost 3 bases, and 16 bases lay in between. The CDR3: CASSSVGGALYEQYF. The CDR3 region has the DNA TGTGCCAGCAGCTCAGTTGGAGGGGCCCTCTACGAGCAGTACTTC.

This clone has just a few counts. The chain couples TRBV7-2 to TRBJ2-7, with D possibly TRBD2 on 6 matching bases. CDR3 size: 14 residues. Germline values: CDR1 SGHTA, CDR2 FQGNSA. The V and J ends lost 3 bases and 4 bases respectively, with 13 bases between them. The CDR3: CASSLAGLRYEQYF. DNA for the CDR3: TGTGCCAGCAGCTTGGCGGGACTTCGGTACGAGCAGTACTTC.

The gene calls are TRBV7-9 and TRBJ2-7, with 9 bases that match TRBD1. Per germline, CDR1 SEHNR and CDR2 FQNEAQ (reference sequence). Trimming cost V 4 bases and J 5 bases; bases outside gene matches: 9. The CDR3 loop spans 15 amino acids. The CDR3 bases are TGTGCCAGCAGCTCTTCGACAGGGGGTCCCCACGAGCAGTACTTC. It translates to CASSSSTGGPHEQYF.

This chain connects TRBV7-9 to TRBJ1-4, with TRBD1 matching over 8 bases. V shed 0 bases, J shed 5 bases, and the junction held 2 bases outside the gene matches. There are 15 residues in the CDR3. CDR1 and CDR2 from the germline V gene are SEHNR and FQNEAQ (reference sequence). The CDR3 bases are TGTGCCAGCAGCTTAGCCGGACAGGGCAATGAAAAACTGTTTTTT. This codes for CASSLAGQGNEKLFF.

J is TRBJ1-1 and V is TRBV27; D gene uncertain. Germline CDR1 is MNHEY and CDR2 is SMNVEV (reference sequence). The V and J ends lost 10 bases and 2 bases respectively, with 14 bases between them. The CDR3 is made up of 13 amino acids. CDR3 region: CATARGYNTEAFF. For the CDR3, the DNA is TGTGCCACCGCACGGGGATACAACACTGAAGCTTTCTTT.

This clone was recorded a few times. The junction departs from germline at one end; a sequencing error may be responsible. CDR3 nucleotide sequence: TGTGCCAGCAGCCCTGGGACTAGCGGGAGGGCCTTTAAAGTGGACTTC. Encoded protein: CASSPGTSGRAFKVDF. The chain has TRBV5-5 and TRBJ2-7, with 16 bases identical to TRBD2. Germline CDR1 and CDR2: SGHKS and YYEKEE (reference sequence). The CDR3 runs to 16 residues.

This clone came up once. This chain connects TRBV2 to TRBJ2-7, with D perhaps TRBD2 (5 bases). Germline CDR1 and CDR2: SNHLY and FYNNEI. The CDR3 is made up of 13 amino acids. Trimming took off 8 bases at V and 0 bases at J, with 11 bases between the two ends. CDR3 sequence: CASGGYYSYEQYF. In nucleotides, the CDR3 is TGTGCCAGCGGAGGTTATTACTCCTACGAGCAGTACTTC. The full variable domain, in which reference TRBV2 and TRBJ2-7 provide the parts outside the CDR3, is EPEVTQTPSHQVTQMGQEVILRCVPISNHLYFYWYRQILGQKVEFLVSFYNNEISEKSEIFDDQFSVERPDGSNFTLKIRSTKLEDSAMYFCASGGYYSYEQYFGPGTRLTVT.

The V call is TRBV4-1, the J call TRBJ1-2, with TRBD1 identical over 8 bases. The V and J ends lost 3 bases and 3 bases, in that order; junction bases with no gene match: 6. CDR1 MGHRA and CDR2 YSYEKL come from the germline V gene. This CDR3 has 15 amino acids. The CDR3 region has the DNA TGCGCCAGCAGCCATCCGGACAGGGTGCACTATGGCTACACCTTC. Translated: CASSHPDRVHYGYTF.

The rearrangement uses TRBV30 and TRBJ1-5, with D maybe TRBD1 (6 bases). The CDR3 contains 15 residues. Per the germline V gene, CDR1 is GTSNPN and CDR2 is SVGIG (reference sequence). The V gene lost 0 bases and the J gene lost 5 bases, with 14 bases spanning the gap. CDR3 DNA: TGTGCCTGGAGTGTAAAACCTCAGGGGTATCAGCCCCAGCATTTT. It codes for CAWSVKPQGYQPQHF.

This clone is a singleton in its sample. The rearrangement uses TRBV27 and TRBJ2-5, with TRBD2 identical over 9 bases. V shed 5 bases and J 2 bases; nucleotides not matched to a gene: 15. There are 18 residues in the CDR3. Germline loops: CDR1 MNHEY, CDR2 SMNVEV (reference sequence). CDR3 in amino acids: CASSRTRASGTLQETQYF. The CDR3 nucleotides are TGTGCCAGCAGTCGAACTCGGGCTAGCGGGACCTTACAAGAGACCCAGTACTTC.

The V gene is TRBV5-6, the J gene TRBJ1-6; TRBD1 matches 9 bases. This CDR3 region has 14 residues. V lost 2 bases and J lost 10; bases outside the gene matches: 4. Looked up from germline, CDR1 is SGHDT and CDR2 is YYEEEE. The CDR3 region is CASSFGTGRSPLHF. CDR3 nucleotide sequence: TGTGCCAGCAGCTTCGGGACAGGGAGATCACCCCTCCACTTT.

The genes are TRBV30 and TRBJ2-1, with TRBD2 matching over 9 bases. After removal of 2 bases from V and 9 bases from J, the junction contained 5 bases not matched to a gene. The V gene's germline CDR1 is GTSNPN and CDR2 SVGIG (reference sequence). The CDR3 covers 13 residues. The CDR3 bases are TGTGCCTGGAGTCTGGGCGGGGGGGGTGAGCAGTTCTTC. Residues: CAWSLGGGGEQFF.

The genes are TRBV6-5 and TRBJ1-2, with D uncertain. CDR1 and CDR2 from the germline V gene are MNHEY and SVGAGI. Between the trimmed V and J ends, which lost 0 bases and 13 bases, there was a span of 21 bases. The CDR3 extends over 15 amino acids. The CDR3 is CASSYSAGYPRAGTF. The CDR3 region has the DNA TGTGCCAGCAGTTACTCGGCGGGATATCCTAGGGCTGGCACCTTC.

The chain has TRBV30 and TRBJ1-2; D might be TRBD1 (6 bases). Germline V CDR1 and CDR2: GTSNPN, SVGIG (reference sequence). The CDR3 runs 13 residues. With 5 bases removed from V and 7 bases from J, the gap between germline ends came to 17 bases. The CDR3 DNA is TGTGCCTGGTGGGGGCTTTCGGGCGGTGGCTACACCTTC. Amino acid sequence: CAWWGLSGGGYTF.

This clone turned up a few times. This sequence joins TRBV5-1 and TRBJ2-1, with 10 bases identical to TRBD2. Germline V gene data show CDR1 as SGHRS and CDR2 as YFSETQ. The CDR3 is 21 amino acids. Trimming at V came to 4 bases and at J to 0 bases, leaving 19 bases not matched to a gene. The CDR3 coding sequence is TGCGCCAGCAGCCCCGGACCAGGAGCGGGAGGGCCCCCGAGCTCCTACAATGAGCAGTTCTTC. It translates to CASSPGPGAGGPPSSYNEQFF.

The gene calls are TRBV7-2 and TRBJ2-5, with 8 positions matching TRBD1. Germline lookup yields CDR1 SGHTA and CDR2 FQGNSA. This CDR3 region has 16 residues. The V segment lost 1 base and the J segment 4 bases; nucleotides outside the gene matches: 8. CDR3 coding DNA: TGTGCCAGCAGCTTAGAAGGACAGGGTAAAGTAGAGACCCAGTACTTC. Translation: CASSLEGQGKVETQYF.

The chain joins TRBV5-1 to TRBJ2-2; 8 bases line up with TRBD2. V was pared by 3 bases and J by 0 bases, with 1 base of the junction left unmatched. This CDR3 comprises 15 residues. Germline assignment: CDR1 SGHRS and CDR2 YFSETQ. The CDR3 here is CASSWGLANTGELFF. Written as DNA, the CDR3 is TGCGCCAGCAGCTGGGGACTAGCGAACACCGGGGAGCTGTTTTTT.

This rearrangement joins TRBV27 to TRBJ2-1, with D maybe TRBD2 (5 bases). Germline V gives CDR1 MNHEY, CDR2 SMNVEV (reference sequence). The CDR3 runs to 15 residues. The V end was cut by 1 base, the J end by 2 bases, with 9 bases between. The CDR3 region is CASSLWGAPYNEQFF. The DNA for the CDR3 is TGTGCCAGCAGTTTATGGGGAGCGCCCTACAATGAGCAGTTCTTC.

The chain has TRBV9 and TRBJ2-1; D is unclear. Germline V CDR1 and CDR2: SGDLS, YYNGEE. The CDR3 has 13 residues. With 0 bases removed from V and 12 bases from J, the gap between germline ends came to 13 bases. CDR3 residues: CASSVATATGQFF. CDR3 coding DNA: TGTGCCAGCAGCGTAGCTACGGCCACGGGGCAGTTCTTC.